This entry is about one T cell receptor (beta chain). Its matching antigen is unknown. Only in-frame clones appear in the TCRdb table, and some are missing; sequencing was by immunoSEQ multiplex PCR. The sample includes approximately 98,000 clones, around 94% of them seen just once. This entry is derived from a study of siplizumab effects on memory and regulatory T cells. The germline gives CDR1 KGHSH, CDR2 LQKENI. V lost 3 bases and J lost 7, with 7 bases in between. The length of the CDR3 is 12 residues. Whole-study results and caveats: Naive or memory phenotype was unassignable for roughly 80-96% of proliferating CD4+ or CD8+ clones. Memory cells seemed less diverse than naive T cells, which also seemed major contributors to the alloresponse. Alloreactive sequences that could be traced to unstimulated CD4+ memory cells showed a significant reduction under siplizumab. Versus 25% to 30% in controls, the mappable alloreactive CD4+ clones averaged around 69% Treg-derived with siplizumab.

This clonotype was sampled from a human donor in good health. The source material was non-Treg CD4+ T cells sorted from blood. This sequence joins TRBV18 and TRBJ2-4; no clear D gene. CDR3 loop: CASSPQKNIQYF. DNA of the CDR3: TGTGCCAGCTCACCTCAAAAGAACATTCAGTACTTC.